Detailed here is one T cell receptor (beta chain). Relapsing-remitting disease, either stable or active, was present in the multiple sclerosis controls, who were treatment-naive patients. This sample stems from a study of CD8 T cells in Susac syndrome. Random hexamers were used to reverse transcribe an amount of roughly 0.5 to 1 ug RNA. One entry per CDR3 protein, called by TCRdb with MiXCR from the immunoSEQ multiplex PCR reads. The sample consists of around 300,000 distinct CDR3 sequences, 92% of them appearing once. V was pared by 1 base and J by 7 bases, with 11 bases between. Germline assignment: CDR1 MGHRA and CDR2 YSYEKL. This CDR3 spans 14 amino acids.

Sequencing used CD4+ T cells from PBMCs. The sequence was obtained from a human donor with multiple sclerosis. The chain carries TRBV4-1 and TRBJ2-1; D not certain. The CDR3 DNA sequence: TGCGCCAGCAGCCAAGTTGTCGTAGGTAATGAGCAGTTCTTC. Encoded protein: CASSQVVVGNEQFF.